This section outlines one T cell receptor beta chain sequence together with its context. 60 Vbeta and 13 Jbeta primers were used in PCR. TCRdb keeps only in-frame clones here, not all; method: immunoSEQ multiplex PCR. The repertoire holds roughly 200,000 clones, with over 75% as singletons. These data originate in a study of cytomegalovirus exposure and HLA in healthy donors. V shed 4 bases and J 4 bases; nucleotides not matched to a gene: 3. This CDR3 comprises 14 residues. CDR1 and CDR2 (germline): SGDLS, YYNGEE. This TCR was sampled from a woman aged 50 to 60 in good health and CMV-seronegative. The chain combines TRBV9 with TRBJ1-5, with 9 bases identical to TRBD1. The specimen was PBMCs. CDR3 nucleotide sequence: TGTGCCAGCAGCATTGGGACAGGGAATCAGCCCCAGCATTTT. It yields the protein CASSIGTGNQPQHF.